Listed below are T cell receptor beta chains from one sample, sequenced in a study of cytomegalovirus exposure and HLA in healthy donors. The data were produced by immunoSEQ multiplex PCR, yet TCRdb's version contains in-frame clones alone and is incomplete. The profile shows roughly 150,000 clones, around 76% of them singletons. Sequences were obtained from PBMCs. The receptors stem from a girl between 10 and 17 years old in good health and CMV-seropositive. Both conserved end residues are part of each CDR3. Each record gives: D gene, V gene, J gene, clone size, CDR3 DNA, CDR3 protein. A D gene is named only where the DNA matches it firmly. Only part of the rows carry a size: once, few, many, or a class if the clone is expanded.

>NA|TRBV29-1|TRBJ1-1|NA
TGCAGCGTTGTAGTGCCCTTGATGAACACTGAAGCTTTCTTT
CSVVVPLMNTEAFF
>TRBD1|TRBV7-8|TRBJ2-7|NA
TGTGCCAGCAGCGGGGGACAGTTACCGCCCTACGAGCAGTACTTC
CASSGGQLPPYEQYF
>TRBD1|TRBV2|TRBJ2-7|NA
TGTGCCAGCAGTGAGCAGGGGGTAAGCTACGAGCAGTACTTC
CASSEQGVSYEQYF
>TRBD2|TRBV15|TRBJ2-7|NA
TGTGCCACCAGCAGAGCAGGAGCGGGAGGGTACGAGCAGTACTTC
CATSRAGAGGYEQYF
>NA|TRBV4-2|TRBJ2-5|NA
TGTGCCAGCAGCCAAGATCGGGAGGGGGCTGAAGAGACCCAGTACTTC
CASSQDREGAEETQYF
>NA|TRBV5-1|TRBJ1-1|NA
TGCGCCAGCAGCGAACACAGGGACGGTGAAGCTTTCTTT
CASSEHRDGEAFF
>NA|TRBV28|TRBJ1-1|NA
TGTGCCAGCAGCCTAATCTTTGGAGGAGGGACTGAAGCTTTCTTT
CASSLIFGGGTEAFF
>NA|TRBV11-2|TRBJ2-7|NA
TGTGCCAGCAGCTCAGTTAAGGGGCTATACGAGCAGTACTTC
CASSSVKGLYEQYF
>TRBD1|TRBV7-9|TRBJ2-7|NA
TGTGCCAGCAGCATAAGACAGGGCGGTAGCGAGCAGTACTTC
CASSIRQGGSEQYF
>TRBD2|TRBV5-1|TRBJ2-3|NA
TGCGCCAGCAGCTTGGGACTAGCGGGAGGAGATACGCAGTATTTT
CASSLGLAGGDTQYF
>NA|TRBV15|TRBJ1-4|NA
TGTGCCACCAGTCGCGGTTTTACAGGGCCAACGGGTGAAAAACTGTTTTTT
CATSRGFTGPTGEKLFF
>TRBD1|TRBV9|TRBJ1-2|NA
TGTGCCAGCAGCAAAACAGGGGCACTAACTAACTATGGCTACACCTTC
CASSKTGALTNYGYTF
>NA|TRBV5-1|TRBJ2-2|NA
TGCGCCAGCAGCTTGGCACAGATGTCGACCGGGGAGCTGTTTTTT
CASSLAQMSTGELFF
>TRBD2|TRBV28|TRBJ2-7|NA
TGTGCCAGCAACTATTTAGCGGGAGGCCGATACGAGCAGTACTTC
CASNYLAGGRYEQYF
>NA|TRBV7-3|TRBJ2-1|NA
TGTGCCAGCAGCCCACCCAGGGGAAATGAGCAGTTCTTC
CASSPPRGNEQFF
>TRBD2|TRBV27|TRBJ2-3|few
TGTGCCAGCAGTTCCCGAGCGGGGGGGCTCCCAGATACGCAGTATTTT
CASSSRAGGLPDTQYF
>NA|TRBV18|TRBJ1-1|NA
TGTGCCAGCTCACCACCACCAGGGAACACTGAAGCTTTCTTT
CASSPPPGNTEAFF
>NA|TRBV7-2|TRBJ2-7|NA
TGTGCCAGCAGCTTATTCAGGGGTCCCTACGAGCAGTACTTC
CASSLFRGPYEQYF
>TRBD1|TRBV27|TRBJ2-2|once
TGTGCCAGCAGTTTTCAACAGGGGTGGACCGGGGAGCTGTTTTTT
CASSFQQGWTGELFF
>TRBD2|TRBV7-3|TRBJ2-2|once
TGTGCCAGCAGCCCACCTAGCGGATTCACCGGGGAGCTGTTTTTT
CASSPPSGFTGELFF
>NA|TRBV7-8|TRBJ1-1|once
TGTGCCAGCAGCTTAGTCGATCCGGTCGAGGGTCCTGAAGCTTTCTTT
CASSLVDPVEGPEAFF
>TRBD2|TRBV19|TRBJ2-7|few
TGTGCCAGTAGTATCTCCGGGACTAGCGGCTACGAGCAGTACTTC
CASSISGTSGYEQYF
>TRBD1|TRBV6-1|TRBJ1-2|few
TGTGCCAGCAGTGAAGCGCCCGGGACAGAACTCTACACCTTC
CASSEAPGTELYTF
>NA|TRBV6-6|TRBJ1-2|NA
TGTGCCAGCACCATACAGGGACAAGATGGCTACACCTTC
CASTIQGQDGYTF
>TRBD1|TRBV28|TRBJ1-2|NA
TGTGCCAGCAGTTTATTGGGACAGAGCTATGGCTACACCTTC
CASSLLGQSYGYTF
>NA|TRBV5-1|TRBJ2-3|NA
TGCGCCAGCAGCAAGACTAGTGGAAGCACAGATACGCAGTATTTT
CASSKTSGSTDTQYF
>TRBD2|TRBV2|TRBJ2-1|NA
TGTGCCAGCAGCGGGATGACTAGCGGGAGTACCGACAATGAGCAGTTCTTC
CASSGMTSGSTDNEQFF
>TRBD1|TRBV14|TRBJ1-2|few
TGTGCCAGCAGCCAAGACAGGGGGCCAGGCTACACCTTC
CASSQDRGPGYTF
>NA|TRBV29-1|TRBJ1-3|NA
TGCAGCGTTGAAGATCAGGTGGCGGGTTATGGAAACACCATATATTTT
CSVEDQVAGYGNTIYF
>NA|TRBV30|TRBJ2-7|once
TGTGCCTGTGCCGGGACAAACACCTACGAGCAGTACTTC
CACAGTNTYEQYF
>TRBD1|TRBV6-5|TRBJ2-7|NA
TGTGCCAGCAGACAGGGGCCCTACGAGCAGTACTTC
CASRQGPYEQYF
>NA|TRBV2|TRBJ1-5|NA
TGTGCCAGCAGTGAGTATAGGAGAGTGGGTGGGCAGCCCCAGCATTTT
CASSEYRRVGGQPQHF
>TRBD1|TRBV27|TRBJ1-5|NA
TGTGCCAGCAGTTCCCCAGGGGGCGATCAGCCCCAGCATTTT
CASSSPGGDQPQHF
>NA|TRBV5-1|TRBJ2-1|NA
TGCGCCAGCAGCTTGGAGGGGTTACGCTCCTACAATGAGCAGTTCTTC
CASSLEGLRSYNEQFF
>TRBD2|TRBV27|TRBJ2-7|NA
TGTGCCAGCAGTTTGGGGGGGTCCTACGAGCAGTACTTC
CASSLGGSYEQYF
>TRBD1|TRBV7-2|TRBJ2-7|NA
TGTGCCAGCAGCGCTTACAGGGGCGAGCAGTACTTC
CASSAYRGEQYF
>NA|TRBV6-1|TRBJ2-1|NA
TGTGCCAGCATGCTGGCCAGAAACTACAATGAGCAGTTCTTC
CASMLARNYNEQFF
>NA|TRBV5-4|TRBJ1-1|few
TGTGCCAGCAGCCCGCCTGGAGCGAACACTGAAGCTTTCTTT
CASSPPGANTEAFF
>TRBD2|TRBV6-5|TRBJ2-1|NA
TGTGCCAGCAGTTACTCGGCTAGCGGGTTCTACAATGAGCAGTTCTTC
CASSYSASGFYNEQFF
>NA|TRBV7-9|TRBJ1-4|NA
TGTGCCAGCAGCAACCAGGGGCTAGGAAATGAAAAACTGTTTTTT
CASSNQGLGNEKLFF
>NA|TRBV11-2|TRBJ2-3|NA
TGTGCCAGCAGCTTACAGAAACCCACAGATACGCAGTATTTT
CASSLQKPTDTQYF
>NA|TRBV6-6|TRBJ1-1|NA
TGTGCCAGCAGTGCTTTCCCCCTCGGAGTGAACACTGAAGCTTTCTTT
CASSAFPLGVNTEAFF
>TRBD1|TRBV19|TRBJ1-5|few
TGTGCCAGTGGCGATTGGGACAGGGGAGGGATACAGCCCCAGCATTTT
CASGDWDRGGIQPQHF
>NA|TRBV18|TRBJ1-1|NA
TGTGCCAGCTCACCGGAATCACCGGGACAAGGGGTTTGGATGAACACTGAAGCTTTCTTT
CASSPESPGQGVWMNTEAFF
>TRBD1|TRBV6-1|TRBJ1-2|NA
TGTGCCAGCAGTGCCTGGACAGGTAACTATGGCTACACCTTC
CASSAWTGNYGYTF
>TRBD1|TRBV6-1|TRBJ2-1|NA
TGTGCCAGCATGAGGGGACAGGGACAAAACAATGAGCAGTTCTTC
CASMRGQGQNNEQFF
>NA|TRBV6-9|TRBJ2-6|few
TGTGCCAGCAGTCCCCTCGGCTCTGGGGCCAACGTCCTGACTTTC
CASSPLGSGANVLTF
>TRBD2|TRBV9|TRBJ2-5|NA
TGTGCCAGCAGCGCACCCGGACTAGCGGGACGGGAGGAGACCCAGTACTTC
CASSAPGLAGREETQYF
>NA|TRBV29-1|TRBJ1-1|NA
TGCAGCGTTGTTAGGGGGAACACTGAAGCTTTCTTT
CSVVRGNTEAFF
>NA|TRBV6-6|TRBJ1-2|NA
TGTGCCAGCAGTTACTCACACCGGAGGTATGGCTACACCTTC
CASSYSHRRYGYTF
>NA|TRBV4-1|TRBJ2-7|NA
TGCGCCAGCAGCCAGACAGTTTTTAACGAGCAGTACTTC
CASSQTVFNEQYF
>NA|TRBV10-2|TRBJ1-1|NA
TGCGCCAGCAGTTCGGGAGGGGGGGGCACTGAAGCTTTCTTT
CASSSGGGGTEAFF